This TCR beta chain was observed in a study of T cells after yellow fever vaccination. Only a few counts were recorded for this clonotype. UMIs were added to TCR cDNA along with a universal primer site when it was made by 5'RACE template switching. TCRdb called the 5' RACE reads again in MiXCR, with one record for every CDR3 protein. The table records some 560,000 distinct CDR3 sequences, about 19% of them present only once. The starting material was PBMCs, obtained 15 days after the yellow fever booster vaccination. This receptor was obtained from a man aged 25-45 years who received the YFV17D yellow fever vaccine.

CDR3 protein: CASSFSAGSEAFF. The CDR3, as DNA: TGTGCCAGCAGCTTTTCAGCGGGCTCGGAAGCTTTCTTT. This rearrangement joins TRBV11-1 to TRBJ1-1; no clear D. The CDR3 extends over 13 amino acids. Trimming cost V 3 bases and J 8 bases, with 13 bases left between them. Per the germline V gene, CDR1 is SGHAT and CDR2 is FQDESV (reference sequence).